These 23 T cell receptor beta chains share one sample of origin, sequenced in a study of blood T cell repertoires in COVID-19. Clones were read by immunoSEQ multiplex PCR, and TCRdb kept only the in-frame ones, dropping some. The data show 300,000 or so clones, with roughly 90% seen just once and around 1.1% held by the top ten. The sequenced sample was PBMCs or T cells enriched from blood (not recorded which). These receptors were obtained from a young woman who had recovered from COVID-19.

Note on this clone: The junction differs from germline at one of its ends, possibly a read error. The V and J genes are TRBV18 and TRBJ1-3, with 9 bases matching TRBD1. Germline V gives CDR1 KGHSH, CDR2 LQKENI. There are 15 residues in the CDR3. CDR3 nucleotides: TGTGCCAGCTCGCCACAGGGGGCGCGAGGAAACACCATATATTTT. Its translation: CASSPQGARGNTIYF.

This chain joins TRBV29-1 and TRBJ1-2; D remains unclear. V lost 4 bases, J lost 3 bases, and 9 bases lay in between. This CDR3 has 12 amino acids. The germline gives CDR1 SQVTM, CDR2 ANQGSEA. The CDR3 sequence is CSVGGVDYGYTF. CDR3 DNA: TGCAGCGTTGGGGGAGTAGACTATGGCTACACCTTC.

The chain carries TRBV15 and TRBJ2-1; tentative D call: TRBD2 (6 bases). Germline-derived CDR1 and CDR2 are LNHNV and YYDKDF (reference sequence). Trimming took 5 bases from V and 6 from J, leaving 8 bases between them. This CDR3 comprises 12 residues. This CDR3 is CATSPTSNEQFF. In DNA form, the CDR3 reads TGTGCCACCAGCCCGACTAGCAATGAGCAGTTCTTC.

The CDR3 bases are TGTGCCAGCAGTTACTCACTCACTCTTCGGACTGAAGCTTTCTTT. Its translation: CASSYSLTLRTEAFF. The rearrangement uses TRBV6-2 or TRBV6-3 and TRBJ1-1; D is uncertain. V lost 0 bases, J lost 5 bases, and 13 bases lay in between. CDR1 is MNHEY, CDR2 SVGEGT, per germline. This CDR3 is 15 amino acids long.

This clone occurred once. The chain carries TRBV2 and TRBJ1-2; TRBD1 aligns across 7 bases. Looked up from germline, CDR1 is SNHLY and CDR2 is FYNNEI. V trimming: 6 bases; J trimming: 3 bases; junction bases outside the gene matches: 4. CDR3 size: 13 residues. The CDR3 region is CASRPGTDYGYTF. Here the CDR3 DNA reads TGTGCCAGCAGACCGGGGACAGACTATGGCTACACCTTC. The whole variable domain, filled in from reference TRBV2 and TRBJ1-2, reads EPEVTQTPSHQVTQMGQEVILRCVPISNHLYFYWYRQILGQKVEFLVSFYNNEISEKSEIFDDQFSVERPDGSNFTLKIRSTKLEDSAMYFCASRPGTDYGYTFGSGTRLTVV.

This sequence joins TRBV9 and TRBJ2-2; 7 nucleotides align to TRBD2. V trimming: 2 bases; J trimming: 3 bases; junction bases outside the gene matches: 4. CDR1 is SGDLS and CDR2 is YYNGEE in the germline V gene. The CDR3 has 15 amino acids. This chain's CDR3 is CASSVAGEDTGELFF. The CDR3 bases are TGTGCCAGCAGCGTGGCGGGAGAAGACACCGGGGAGCTGTTTTTT.

The chain links TRBV10-3 to TRBJ2-5; 10 bases are a match to TRBD2. The germline gives CDR1 ENHRY, CDR2 SYGVKD. The junction had 7 bases not matched to a gene; V was cut back by 6 bases and J by 9 bases. The CDR3 consists of 13 residues. CDR3 in DNA: TGTGCCATCAGCGCTAGCGGGAGTCTATCCCAGTACTTC. This codes for CAISASGSLSQYF.

V usage is TRBV27 and J usage is TRBJ2-2; 8 bases align to TRBD2. The germline gives CDR1 MNHEY, CDR2 SMNVEV (reference sequence). This CDR3 has 19 amino acids. The junction had 18 bases not matched to a gene; V was cut back by 7 bases and J by 2 bases. Here the CDR3 DNA reads TGTGCCAGCAAACGGGGGGGTCCAGGACACCGCGCCAACACCGGGGAGCTGTTTTTT. Translated, it gives CASKRGGPGHRANTGELFF.

J is TRBJ2-2 and V is TRBV5-1, with 7 positions matching TRBD1. Germline CDR1 reads SGHRS; CDR2 reads YFSETQ. CDR3 length: 16 amino acids. V gave up 3 bases and J gave up 4 bases; unmatched junction bases: 9. The CDR3: CASSSRQGSATGELFF. Here the CDR3 DNA reads TGCGCCAGCAGCTCCCGACAGGGAAGTGCCACCGGGGAGCTGTTTTTT.

The chain combines TRBV11-2 with TRBJ2-1; 7 nucleotides line up with TRBD2. Germline trimming cut 6 bases from V and 4 bases from J; bases unmatched to any gene: 9. CDR1 is SGHAT and CDR2 is FQNNGV in the germline V gene. The CDR3 has 15 residues. This CDR3 reads CASRSSGGLYNEQFF. CDR3 sequence (DNA): TGTGCCAGCAGGTCCTCGGGGGGACTTTACAATGAGCAGTTCTTC.

The genes are TRBV28 and TRBJ1-1, with TRBD1 matching 7 bases. Germline values: CDR1 MDHEN, CDR2 SYDVKM. The CDR3 totals 15 residues. The V gene end was trimmed by 4 bases and the J gene end by 0 bases; junction bases not matched to a gene: 5. The CDR3 loop is CASSSPGQLNTEAFF. Here the CDR3 DNA reads TGTGCCAGCAGTTCCCCGGGACAGTTGAACACTGAAGCTTTCTTT. Based on the CDR3 plus reference TRBV28 and TRBJ1-1, the full variable domain is DVKVTQSSRYLVKRTGEKVFLECVQDMDHENMFWYRQDPGLGLRLIYFSYDVKMKEKGDIPEGYSVSREKKERFSLILESASTNQTSMYLCASSSPGQLNTEAFFGQGTRLTVV.

This sequence joins TRBV5-6 and TRBJ2-1; 14 bases match TRBD2. Germline V lookup: CDR1 SGHDT, CDR2 YYEEEE. The CDR3 extends over 17 amino acids. V gave up 0 bases and J gave up 10 bases; unmatched junction bases: 9. The CDR3 DNA follows: TGTGCCAGCAGCTTGGGAACGGGACTAGCGGGAGTTGGGGAGCAGTTCTTC. This sequence encodes CASSLGTGLAGVGEQFF.

The gene calls are TRBV27 and TRBJ1-2, with D hard to call. V was cut by 6 bases and J by 6 bases, with 14 bases left in between. The CDR3 loop spans 13 amino acids. CDR1 MNHEY and CDR2 SMNVEV come from the germline V gene (reference sequence). The CDR3 reads CASRTSRFDGYTF. Written as DNA, the CDR3 is TGTGCCAGCAGAACAAGCAGGTTCGATGGCTACACCTTC.

In its sample, this clone was seen once. CDR3 residues: CASGGLAGNNEQFF. In DNA, the CDR3 is TGTGCCAGCGGGGGACTAGCGGGTAACAATGAGCAGTTCTTC. The chain couples TRBV9 to TRBJ2-1, with 12 bases lining up with TRBD2. J was trimmed by 5 bases and V by 7 bases; bases with no gene match: 4. The CDR3 has 14 residues. The germline gives CDR1 SGDLS, CDR2 YYNGEE.

Concerning this clone: One end of the junction varies from germline; a read error may be responsible. V is TRBV3-1 (or the pseudogene TRBV3-2) and J is TRBJ1-5, with unresolved D. Germline V gene sequence: CDR1 LGHDT, CDR2 YNNKEL (reference sequence). The CDR3 is 9 amino acids. CDR3 sequence reads: CARETSADF. The CDR3 DNA reads TGTGCCCGAGAAACTTCGGCGGATTTT.

V gene TRBV4-3 combines with J gene TRBJ1-4, with TRBD1 identical over 7 bases. The CDR3 is made up of 18 amino acids. Germline V gene sequence: CDR1 LGHNA, CDR2 YSLEER. V lost 0 bases to trimming and J lost 4 bases; unmatched junction nucleotides: 11. The CDR3 DNA reads as TGCGCCAGCAGCCAAGATTTTGAAAGGGGGCTCTATAATGAAAAACTGTTTTTT. Amino acid sequence: CASSQDFERGLYNEKLFF.

V is TRBV20-1 and J is TRBJ1-5, with unresolved D. Germline CDR1 DFQATT, CDR2 SNEGSKA (reference sequence). V lost 3 bases and J lost 0, with 9 bases in between. The CDR3 contains 14 residues. CDR3 amino acids: CSASHGGSNQPQHF. DNA for the CDR3: TGCAGTGCTAGTCACGGCGGTAGCAATCAGCCCCAGCATTTT.

The chain couples TRBV6-6 to TRBJ2-7; D perhaps matches TRBD2 (5 bases). Per germline, CDR1 MNHNY and CDR2 SVGAGI (reference sequence). The CDR3 covers 15 residues. V was trimmed by 0 bases and J by 3 bases, leaving 12 bases between them. The CDR3 reads CASSYSPVASYEQYF. The CDR3 DNA reads as TGTGCCAGCAGTTACTCCCCCGTAGCGAGCTACGAGCAGTACTTC.

CDR3 in DNA: TGTGCCAGCAGTTTATCGGTAGCGTATGGCTACACCTTC. Protein sequence: CASSLSVAYGYTF. This chain joins TRBV27 and TRBJ1-2; D unclear. The V end lost 0 bases, the J end lost 5 bases, and 7 bases lay between the germline ends. Per the germline V gene, CDR1 is MNHEY and CDR2 is SMNVEV (reference sequence). The CDR3 covers 13 residues.

This clone was detected once. The chain links TRBV5-4 to TRBJ2-5; 8 nucleotides align to TRBD1. The CDR3 loop spans 14 amino acids. V gave up 2 bases and J gave up 2 bases; unmatched junction bases: 2. CDR1 is SGHNT and CDR2 is YYREEE in the germline V gene (reference sequence). The CDR3 DNA reads as TGTGCCAGCAGCTTCGGACAGGGACAAGAGACCCAGTACTTC. Amino acid sequence: CASSFGQGQETQYF. Based on the CDR3 plus reference TRBV5-4 and TRBJ2-5, the full variable domain is ETGVTQSPTHLIKTRGQQVTLRCSSQSGHNTVSWYQQALGQGPQFIFQYYREEENGRGNFPPRFSGLQFPNYSSELNVNALELDDSALYLCASSFGQGQETQYFGPGTRLLVL.

The CDR3 nucleotides read TGTGCCAGCAGCGTAGTTGATAGCGGATACACAGATACGCAGTATTTT. The encoded protein is CASSVVDSGYTDTQYF. This chain uses TRBV9 with TRBJ2-3; TRBD2 is a possible D gene (6 bases). The CDR3 is 16 residues long. Per the germline V gene, CDR1 is SGDLS and CDR2 is YYNGEE. With 0 bases removed from V and 2 bases from J, the gap between germline ends came to 13 bases.

The rearrangement links TRBV24-1 to TRBJ2-7, with 10 bases identical to TRBD2. V shed 5 bases and J 7 bases; nucleotides not matched to a gene: 7. This CDR3 has 14 residues. Germline V gene data show CDR1 as KGHDR and CDR2 as SFDVKD. For the CDR3, the DNA is TGTGCCACCAGTGCGTCTAGCGGGAGTTTGGAGCAGTACTTC. Encoded protein: CATSASSGSLEQYF.

The chain employs TRBV19 and TRBJ1-2; D may be TRBD1 (6 bases). The CDR3 extends over 15 amino acids. Germline V gene data show CDR1 as LNHDA and CDR2 as SQIVND (reference sequence). Trimming left V 6 bases short and J 0 bases short, with 14 bases between. DNA for the CDR3: TGTGCCAGTAGAACTACAACAGGGACTAACTATGGCTACACCTTC. Its translation: CASRTTTGTNYGYTF.